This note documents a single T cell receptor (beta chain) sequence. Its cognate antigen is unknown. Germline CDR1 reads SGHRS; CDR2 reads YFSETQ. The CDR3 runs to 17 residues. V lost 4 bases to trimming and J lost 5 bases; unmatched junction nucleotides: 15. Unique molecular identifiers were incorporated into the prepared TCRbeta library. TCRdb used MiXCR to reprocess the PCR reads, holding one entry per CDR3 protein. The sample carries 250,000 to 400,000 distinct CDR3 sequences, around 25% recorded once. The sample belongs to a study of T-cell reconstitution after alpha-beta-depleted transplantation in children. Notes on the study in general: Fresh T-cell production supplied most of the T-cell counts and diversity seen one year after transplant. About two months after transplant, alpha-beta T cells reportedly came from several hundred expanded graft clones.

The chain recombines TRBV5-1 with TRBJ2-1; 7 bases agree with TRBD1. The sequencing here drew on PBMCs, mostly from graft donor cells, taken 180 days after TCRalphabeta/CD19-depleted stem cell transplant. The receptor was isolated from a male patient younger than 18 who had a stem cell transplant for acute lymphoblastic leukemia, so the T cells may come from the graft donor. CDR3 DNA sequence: TGCGCCAGCAGCCTCAGACAGGGTTCCCTGGACGACAATGAGCAGTTCTTC. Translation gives CASSLRQGSLDDNEQFF. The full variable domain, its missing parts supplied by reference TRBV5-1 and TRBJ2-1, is KAGVTQTPRYLIKTRGQQVTLSCSPISGHRSVSWYQQTPGQGLQFLFEYFSETQRNKGNFPGRFSGRQFSNSRSEMNVSTLELGDSALYLCASSLRQGSLDDNEQFFGPGTRLTVL.